The 19 T cell receptor beta chains below all came from one sample that was sequenced in a study of T cell repertoires in cytomegalovirus infection. TCRdb reanalysed the reads using MiXCR and keeps one entry per CDR3 protein. The repertoire holds under 150,000 distinct CDR3 sequences, with approximately 9.2% as singletons. Sequenced input: PBMCs. The receptors were gathered from a human donor in good health (CMV status not recorded). Some clones in this sample may be carry-over from other donors' samples.

This clonotype was counted a few times. The CDR3 nucleotides are TGTGCCAGCAGTTCGGGGACTAGTCTCAATGAGCAGTTCTTC. It translates to CASSSGTSLNEQFF. The J gene is TRBJ2-1, the V gene TRBV6-5, with 8 bases aligning to TRBD2. The CDR3 consists of 14 residues. V dropped 4 bases and J dropped 6; count of bases not matched to a gene: 5. From germline, CDR1 is MNHEY and CDR2 SVGAGI.

This clonotype came up many times. J is TRBJ2-1 and V is TRBV12-3 or TRBV12-4, with a tentative D call TRBD1 (6 bases). The length of the CDR3 is 16 residues. V lost 2 bases to trimming and J lost 8 bases, with 19 bases between them. CDR3: CASSLSGTPNWHEQFF. CDR3 in DNA: TGTGCCAGCAGTTTATCAGGGACACCTAATTGGCATGAGCAGTTCTTC.

This clonotype was detected a few times. V usage is TRBV7-8 and J usage is TRBJ2-3, with D maybe TRBD2 (6 bases). Per the germline V gene, CDR1 is SGHVS and CDR2 is FQNEAQ. Deletions cut 1 base from V and 2 bases from J, with 22 bases between. This CDR3 comprises 19 residues. The CDR3 loop reads CASSLDRPREDEHTDTQYF. In DNA, the CDR3 is TGTGCCAGCAGCTTAGACAGACCGAGGGAGGACGAGCACACAGATACGCAGTATTTT.

In its sample, this clonotype was seen many times. This chain connects TRBV15 to TRBJ1-3; tentatively, D is TRBD1 (5 bases). The V end was cut by 0 bases, the J end by 2 bases, with 8 bases between. Germline-derived CDR1 and CDR2 are LNHNV and YYDKDF (reference sequence). This CDR3 region has 15 residues. Here the CDR3 reads CATSRDKQAGNTIYF. CDR3 bases: TGTGCCACCAGCAGAGATAAACAGGCTGGAAACACCATATATTTT.

The chain employs TRBV28 and TRBJ1-5; 9 bases are a match to TRBD1. Germline assignment: CDR1 MDHEN and CDR2 SYDVKM. J lost 6 bases, V lost 7 bases, and 13 bases had no gene match. The CDR3 contains 16 residues. CDR3 in amino acids: CASTRLRTGESQPQHF. For the CDR3, the DNA is TGTGCCAGCACGAGACTGAGGACAGGGGAAAGTCAGCCCCAGCATTTT. The whole variable domain, remainder taken from reference TRBV28 and TRBJ1-5, is DVKVTQSSRYLVKRTGEKVFLECVQDMDHENMFWYRQDPGLGLRLIYFSYDVKMKEKGDIPEGYSVSREKKERFSLILESASTNQTSMYLCASTRLRTGESQPQHFGDGTRLSIL.

In this sample, this clonotype turned up many times. This chain joins TRBV4-1 and TRBJ2-7; 7 bases line up with TRBD1. Trimming cost V 0 bases and J 2 bases; bases outside gene matches: 10. This CDR3 spans 17 amino acids. Germline V gene lookup returns CDR1 MGHRA and CDR2 YSYEKL. CDR3 residues: CASSQETRTGGPYEQYF. For the CDR3, the DNA is TGCGCCAGCAGCCAAGAAACCCGGACAGGCGGACCCTACGAGCAGTACTTC.

This clonotype was seen many times. This sequence joins TRBV4-1 and TRBJ2-7, with D maybe TRBD2 (6 bases). There are 15 residues in the CDR3. The V gene's germline CDR1 is MGHRA and CDR2 YSYEKL. Trimming left V 1 base short and J 2 bases short, with 12 bases between. Written as DNA, the CDR3 is TGCGCCAGCAGCCAAGTGGCTAGCGCTCCCTACGAGCAGTACTTC. It yields the protein CASSQVASAPYEQYF.

In its sample, this clonotype was seen many times. The chain has TRBV28 and TRBJ1-5; D not resolved. Germline V gives CDR1 MDHEN, CDR2 SYDVKM. The CDR3 extends over 14 amino acids. V was trimmed by 6 bases and J by 4 bases, leaving 13 bases between them. CDR3 in amino acids: CASRVGRENQPQHF. Written as DNA, the CDR3 is TGTGCCAGCAGGGTCGGACGGGAAAATCAGCCCCAGCATTTT. The full variable domain, in which reference TRBV28 and TRBJ1-5 provide the parts outside the CDR3, is DVKVTQSSRYLVKRTGEKVFLECVQDMDHENMFWYRQDPGLGLRLIYFSYDVKMKEKGDIPEGYSVSREKKERFSLILESASTNQTSMYLCASRVGRENQPQHFGDGTRLSIL.

V usage is TRBV7-2 and J usage is TRBJ2-2; no firm D call. Per germline, CDR1 SGHTA and CDR2 FQGNSA. V was trimmed by 4 bases and J by 6 bases, leaving 15 bases between them. This CDR3 contains 15 residues. The CDR3 reads CASSCSPRRSGELFF. The CDR3 DNA follows: TGTGCCAGCAGCTGCTCCCCCCGGCGTTCCGGGGAGCTGTTTTTT.

The V call is TRBV20-1, the J call TRBJ2-1; D might be TRBD1 or TRBD2, each matching 7 bases. V was clipped by 6 bases and J by 6 bases, with 18 bases between them. Germline V gives CDR1 DFQATT, CDR2 SNEGSKA (reference sequence). This CDR3 has 14 residues. Here the CDR3 reads CSARGGLLGNEQFF. Written as DNA, the CDR3 is TGCAGTGCCAGGGGGGGGCTCTTAGGCAATGAGCAGTTCTTC.

This clonotype was counted a few times. The rearrangement uses TRBV28 and TRBJ1-2, with 11 bases matching TRBD1. The CDR3 runs 18 residues. Germline V lookup: CDR1 MDHEN, CDR2 SYDVKM. V gave up 4 bases and J gave up 2 bases; unmatched junction bases: 12. This CDR3 reads CASSYTLGTGGTNYGYTF. CDR3 nucleotides: TGTGCCAGCAGTTATACCCTCGGGACAGGGGGAACCAACTATGGCTACACCTTC.

Many counts were recorded for this clonotype. The chain is built from TRBV20-1 and TRBJ1-1, with D uncertain. CDR1 is DFQATT, CDR2 SNEGSKA, per germline (reference sequence). V was trimmed by 3 bases and J by 1 base, leaving 6 bases between them. The CDR3 runs to 12 residues. The CDR3 nucleotides are TGCAGTGCTAGCTTAACGAACACTGAAGCTTTCTTT. Translation: CSASLTNTEAFF.

This clonotype was recorded many times. The gene calls are TRBV6-6 and TRBJ2-7; weak D call: TRBD1 (6 bases). The CDR3 runs 14 residues. V dropped 2 bases and J dropped 8 bases, with 16 bases sitting between them. Per germline, CDR1 MNHNY and CDR2 SVGAGI (reference sequence). The CDR3 DNA reads TGTGCCAGCAGTTACGGGCTGGACAGACTGAAGCAGTACTTC. As protein: CASSYGLDRLKQYF.

This clonotype was counted many times. The chain recombines TRBV12-3 or TRBV12-4 with TRBJ1-5, with no clear D. The V end was cut by 3 bases, the J end by 9 bases, with 9 bases between. The CDR3 runs to 12 residues. The CDR3 DNA sequence: TGTGCCAGCAGTTTGCCCCGAGGGCCCCAGCATTTT. As protein: CASSLPRGPQHF.

This clonotype occurred many times. The gene calls are TRBV6-6 and TRBJ2-7; possibly TRBD1 for D (6 bases). The V gene's germline CDR1 is MNHNY and CDR2 SVGAGI (reference sequence). The germline V and J ends were trimmed by 0 bases and 2 bases, with 11 bases remaining between them. The CDR3 has 15 amino acids. The CDR3 nucleotides are TGTGCCAGCAGTTACTCCGGGACACCGACCTACGAGCAGTACTTC. This gives the protein CASSYSGTPTYEQYF.

This clonotype was seen a handful of times. This rearrangement joins TRBV29-1 to TRBJ2-5; 8 positions match TRBD2. Germline V gives CDR1 SQVTM, CDR2 ANQGSEA. Trimming took 8 bases from V and 7 from J; bases not matched to a gene: 18. The CDR3 runs 15 residues. CDR3 region: CSSLAIAGIGGTQYF. The CDR3 region has the DNA TGCAGCTCACTCGCGATAGCGGGGATCGGAGGGACCCAGTACTTC. The full variable domain, in which reference TRBV29-1 and TRBJ2-5 provide the parts outside the CDR3, is SAVISQKPSRDICQRGTSLTIQCQVDSQVTMMFWYRQQPGQSLTLIATANQGSEATYESGFVIDKFPISRPNLTFSTLTVSNMSPEDSSIYLCSSLAIAGIGGTQYFGPGTRLLVL.

This clonotype was counted ten times or more. The V gene is TRBV28, the J gene TRBJ1-5, with D maybe TRBD1 (5 bases). The V end was cut by 3 bases, the J end by 1 base, with 10 bases between. Germline values: CDR1 MDHEN, CDR2 SYDVKM. The CDR3 consists of 15 residues. The CDR3 loop is CASSLGGWSNQPQHF. DNA for the CDR3: TGTGCCAGCAGTTTGGGGGGGTGGAGCAATCAGCCCCAGCATTTT. The full variable domain, with the rest looked up from reference TRBV28 and TRBJ1-5, is DVKVTQSSRYLVKRTGEKVFLECVQDMDHENMFWYRQDPGLGLRLIYFSYDVKMKEKGDIPEGYSVSREKKERFSLILESASTNQTSMYLCASSLGGWSNQPQHFGDGTRLSIL.

This chain uses TRBV20-1 with TRBJ2-1; D is ambiguous. CDR1 and CDR2 from the germline V gene are DFQATT and SNEGSKA (reference sequence). V lost 0 bases and J 3 bases, leaving 12 bases between the germline ends. There are 15 residues in the CDR3. CDR3 DNA sequence: TGCAGTGCTAGAGATCTCGTGGGGTTCTACAATGAGCAGTTCTTC. Amino acid sequence: CSARDLVGFYNEQFF.

This clonotype came up a few times. The chain links TRBV20-1 to TRBJ1-3, with D possibly matching TRBD1 (5 bases). With 4 bases removed from V and 0 bases from J, the gap between germline ends came to 13 bases. The CDR3 has 15 amino acids. Germline V CDR1 and CDR2: DFQATT, SNEGSKA (reference sequence). CDR3 protein: CSAIPLTDSGNTIYF. The CDR3 DNA sequence: TGCAGTGCTATTCCATTGACAGACTCTGGAAACACCATATATTTT.